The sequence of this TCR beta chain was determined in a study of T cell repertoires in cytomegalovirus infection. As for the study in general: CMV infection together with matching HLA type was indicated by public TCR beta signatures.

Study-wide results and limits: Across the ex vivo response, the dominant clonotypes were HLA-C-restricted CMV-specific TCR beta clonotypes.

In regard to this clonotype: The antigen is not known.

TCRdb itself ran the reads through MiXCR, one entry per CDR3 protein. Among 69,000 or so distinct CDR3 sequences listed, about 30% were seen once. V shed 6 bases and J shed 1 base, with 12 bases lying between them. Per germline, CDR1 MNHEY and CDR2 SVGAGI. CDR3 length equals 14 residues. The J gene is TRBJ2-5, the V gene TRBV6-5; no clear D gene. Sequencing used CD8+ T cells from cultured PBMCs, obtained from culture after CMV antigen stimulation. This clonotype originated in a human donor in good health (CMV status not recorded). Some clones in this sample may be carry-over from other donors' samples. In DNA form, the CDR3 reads TGTGCCAGCAGCTTATCGGGTTTCCAAGAGACCCAGTACTTC. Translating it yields CASSLSGFQETQYF.